The 32 T cell receptor beta chains below were found in one sample sequenced in a study of shared clonotypes between healthy human individuals. Method: immunoSEQ multiplex PCR; TCRdb's copy keeps in-frame clones and lacks some. Counted here are about 470,000 clones, more than 75% occurring once; the ten biggest clones make up about 13%. The sample taken for sequencing was PBMCs. The receptors originated from a woman aged 40-49 years in good health. Some clones in this sample may be carry-over from other donors' samples.

This chain connects TRBV6-1 to TRBJ2-7; 10 bases are a match to TRBD2. Germline V gene lookup returns CDR1 MNHNS and CDR2 SASEGT. This CDR3 region has 14 residues. The V and J ends lost 7 bases and 3 bases, in that order; junction bases with no gene match: 6. CDR3 DNA: TGTGCCAGCAACCATCTAGCGGGAGACTACGAGCAGTACTTC. It specifies CASNHLAGDYEQYF.

A single count supports this clone. V usage is TRBV4-1 and J usage is TRBJ2-2; 10 positions match TRBD2. The CDR3 covers 18 residues. CDR1 and CDR2 (germline): MGHRA, YSYEKL. The trim removed 2 bases at V and 4 bases at J, leaving 10 bases unmatched. The DNA of the CDR3 is TGCGCCAGCAGCCAAACTTCCTTTGGACTAGCGGCCACCGGGGAGCTGTTTTTT. Its protein is CASSQTSFGLAATGELFF.

The chain recombines TRBV6-5 with TRBJ2-3; 11 nucleotides line up with TRBD2. The junction had 8 bases not matched to a gene; V was cut back by 6 bases and J by 9 bases. The CDR3 has 14 residues. Per germline, CDR1 MNHEY and CDR2 SVGAGI. CDR3 sequence reads: CASSPGTSGETQYF. The CDR3, as DNA: TGTGCCAGCAGCCCCGGGACTAGCGGAGAAACGCAGTATTTT.

The CDR3 bases are TGTGCCAGCAGCCAAACCCCGGGACAGGGTTTTCTTGGCTACACCTTC. It translates to CASSQTPGQGFLGYTF. The rearrangement links TRBV6-6 to TRBJ1-2; TRBD1 matches at 9 bases. Trimming at V came to 6 bases and at J to 7 bases, leaving 15 bases not matched to a gene. Germline-derived CDR1 and CDR2 are MNHNY and SVGAGI (reference sequence). The CDR3 has 16 amino acids.

J is TRBJ1-1 and V is TRBV29-1, with a possible D match to TRBD1 (6 bases). V lost 6 bases to trimming and J lost 3 bases, with 11 bases between them. The V gene's germline CDR1 is SQVTM and CDR2 ANQGSEA. There are 12 residues in the CDR3. The CDR3 reads CSVQGGYTEAFF. Here the CDR3 DNA reads TGCAGCGTCCAAGGGGGGTACACTGAAGCTTTCTTT.

This clone has a handful of counts. The chain uses TRBV2 and TRBJ1-1; the D is unclear. CDR3 size: 13 residues. In germline, CDR1 is SNHLY, CDR2 FYNNEI. V shed 7 bases and J shed 0 bases, with 9 bases lying between them. In DNA form, the CDR3 reads TGTGCCAGCAATCAAGTTATGAACACTGAAGCTTTCTTT. The encoded protein is CASNQVMNTEAFF.

The chain recombines TRBV10-2 with TRBJ2-5; 7 nucleotides align to TRBD2. Per germline, CDR1 WSHSY and CDR2 SAAADI. J was trimmed by 6 bases and V by 0 bases; bases with no gene match: 7. CDR3 length equals 15 residues. The CDR3 DNA follows: TGCGCCAGCAGTGAGTCGGAGGCGGGAGTGCAGACCCAGTACTTC. Its protein is CASSESEAGVQTQYF.

This clone was counted only a few times. This chain connects TRBV15 to TRBJ2-1; a possible D gene is TRBD1 (5 bases). V lost 3 bases to trimming and J lost 5 bases, with 17 bases between them. The germline CDR1 and CDR2 sequences are LNHNV and YYDKDF (reference sequence). The CDR3 has 16 residues. The CDR3 DNA follows: TGTGCCACCAGCAGGGATCGACCAGGGTCCGACAATGAGCAGTTCTTC. As protein: CATSRDRPGSDNEQFF.

The chain is built from TRBV4-2 and TRBJ2-2; 7 positions match TRBD1. CDR3 length: 14 amino acids. CDR1 and CDR2 from the germline V gene are LGHNA and YNFKEQ. V shed 8 bases and J 6 bases; nucleotides not matched to a gene: 9. The CDR3 nucleotides read TGTGCCAGCTCCCAGGGGGAAGTCTCCGGGGAGCTGTTTTTT. This translates into CASSQGEVSGELFF.

V is TRBV7-9 and J is TRBJ2-1; the D gene is possibly TRBD1 (5 bases). The CDR3 has 14 amino acids. Germline V gives CDR1 SEHNR, CDR2 FQNEAQ (reference sequence). V lost 1 base and J lost 8, with 12 bases in between. In nucleotides, the CDR3 is TGTGCCAGCAGCTTAGTCCCCGACAGTTATGAGCAGTTCTTC. As protein: CASSLVPDSYEQFF.

The chain has TRBV2 and TRBJ2-1; 12 bases are a match to TRBD2. The germline CDR1 and CDR2 sequences are SNHLY and FYNNEI. The CDR3 is 16 amino acids. V lost 5 bases, J lost 8 bases, and 10 bases stayed unmatched. The CDR3 region has the DNA TGTGCCAGCAGTTCTAGCGGGAGGGCGATATTGGATGAGCAGTTCTTC. Its protein product is CASSSSGRAILDEQFF.

Details on this clone: A much larger clonotype is one base distant, so this may be a read error. Other DNA sequences in this sample translate to the same CDR3. V is TRBV7-8 and J is TRBJ2-7, with 9 bases that match TRBD2. The junction had 9 bases not matched to a gene; V was cut back by 0 bases and J by 12 bases. The germline CDR1 and CDR2 sequences are SGHVS and FQNEAQ. There are 14 residues in the CDR3. The CDR3: CASSLAGLAGGWYF. The CDR3 nucleotides read TGTGCCAGCAGCTTAGCGGGACTGGCGGGAGGGTGGTACTTC.

The V gene is TRBV30, the J gene TRBJ2-2, with TRBD1 identical over 7 bases. CDR1 GTSNPN and CDR2 SVGIG come from the germline V gene (reference sequence). Trimming cost V 5 bases and J 3 bases; bases outside gene matches: 12. The CDR3 totals 16 residues. For the CDR3, the DNA is TGTGCCTGGGGTACTCCGAGACAGGGCCACACCGGGGAGCTGTTTTTT. Its protein product is CAWGTPRQGHTGELFF.

V usage is TRBV19 and J usage is TRBJ2-3; D may be TRBD1 (6 bases). This CDR3 region has 14 residues. Germline V CDR1 and CDR2: LNHDA, SQIVND (reference sequence). V was trimmed by 3 bases and J by 4 bases, leaving 11 bases between them. Here the CDR3 DNA reads TGTGCCAGTAGTATTGGGCAGGGGTCAGATACGCAGTATTTT. Translation: CASSIGQGSDTQYF.

The gene calls are TRBV28 and TRBJ2-2; 8 nucleotides agree with TRBD2. Germline trimming cut 5 bases from V and 6 bases from J; bases unmatched to any gene: 11. The CDR3 totals 16 residues. Germline CDR1 MDHEN, CDR2 SYDVKM. The CDR3 loop is CASSPDAGGWAGELFF. CDR3 nucleotide sequence: TGTGCCAGCAGTCCGGATGCGGGAGGTTGGGCCGGGGAGCTGTTTTTT.

With respect to this clone: The germline gene is not matched at one end of the junction; a read error may be the cause. V usage is TRBV7-7 and J usage is TRBJ2-5; TRBD1 agrees at 8 bases. The DNA end favors TRBJ2-7, so the J call may be wrong. Per the germline V gene, CDR1 is SSHAT and CDR2 is FNYEAQ (reference sequence). CDR3 length: 14 residues. The CDR3 loop reads CASTPGQESYEQYF. Written as DNA, the CDR3 is TGTGCTAGCACTCCGGGACAGGAGAGCTACGAGCAGTACTTC.

The V call is TRBV2, the J call TRBJ2-7; TRBD1 aligns across 10 bases. This CDR3 is built from 13 residues. Germline V gene sequence: CDR1 SNHLY, CDR2 FYNNEI. Trimming cost V 4 bases and J 6 bases; bases outside gene matches: 3. The CDR3 coding sequence is TGTGCCAGCAGTGGTGACAGGGGGCGCGAGCAGTACTTC. Translating gives CASSGDRGREQYF.

Points on this clone: The likely explanation is a read error, given a far larger clone one base away. The chain carries TRBV30 and TRBJ2-5; D is perhaps TRBD1 (8 bases). Judging by the DNA end, TRBJ2-7 fits better; the J call may be wrong. Germline loops: CDR1 GTSNPN, CDR2 SVGIG (reference sequence). CDR3 length: 15 residues. The CDR3: CAWGLADRDVSEQYF. The CDR3 DNA reads TGTGCCTGGGGTCTAGCGGACAGGGATGTGTCCGAGCAGTACTTC.

In this sample, this clone turned up a few times. This chain uses TRBV4-1 with TRBJ2-1, with D maybe TRBD2 (5 bases). The CDR3 has 13 residues. CDR1 and CDR2 from the germline V gene are MGHRA and YSYEKL. Trimming took off 1 base at V and 10 bases at J, with 11 bases between the two ends. CDR3 region: CASSQAGGDEQFF. In DNA, the CDR3 is TGCGCCAGCAGCCAAGCCGGAGGCGACGAGCAGTTCTTC.

Worth noting for this clone: An end of the junction differs from the germline gene, which may be a read error. The chain couples TRBV29-1 to TRBJ1-3; weak D call: TRBD1 (5 bases). CDR1 and CDR2 from the germline V gene are SQVTM and ANQGSEA. The CDR3 contains 14 residues. The CDR3 region is CSADPGGFGNPIYF. The CDR3 nucleotides read TGCAGCGCCGACCCGGGGGGGTTTGGAAACCCCATATATTTT. The whole variable domain, remainder taken from reference TRBV29-1 and TRBJ1-3, is SAVISQKPSRDICQRGTSLTIQCQVDSQVTMMFWYRQQPGQSLTLIATANQGSEATYESGFVIDKFPISRPNLTFSTLTVSNMSPEDSSIYLCSADPGGFGNPIYFGEGSWLTVV.

This chain joins TRBV11-2 and TRBJ1-1; D is ambiguous. The CDR3 has 14 residues. V dropped 2 bases and J dropped 1 base, with 8 bases sitting between them. The germline V gene has CDR1 SGHAT and CDR2 FQNNGV. Here the CDR3 reads CASSLFRTNTEAFF. DNA for the CDR3: TGTGCCAGCAGCTTATTTAGGACGAACACTGAAGCTTTCTTT. Together with reference TRBV11-2 and TRBJ1-1, the CDR3 gives the full variable domain: EAGVAQSPRYKIIEKRQSVAFWCNPISGHATLYWYQQILGQGPKLLIQFQNNGVVDDSQLPKDRFSAERLKGVDSTLKIQPAKLEDSAVYLCASSLFRTNTEAFFGQGTRLTVV.

The genes are TRBV28 and TRBJ2-7; D might be TRBD2 (6 bases). The CDR3 has 11 amino acids. Germline CDR1 MDHEN, CDR2 SYDVKM. The CDR3 DNA sequence: TGTGCGAGCCAGCGGGCCTACGAGCAGTACTTC. Its translation: CASQRAYEQYF. Using reference TRBV28 and TRBJ2-7 for the parts outside the CDR3, the full variable domain is DVKVTQSSRYLVKRTGEKVFLECVQDMDHENMFWYRQDPGLGLRLIYFSYDVKMKEKGDIPEGYSVSREKKERFSLILESASTNQTSMYLCASQRAYEQYFGPGTRLTVT.

This clone was picked up many times. V and J are TRBV9 and TRBJ2-2; weak D call: TRBD2 (6 bases). CDR3 length: 13 residues. V lost 4 bases to trimming and J lost 7 bases, with 11 bases between them. Germline CDR1 and CDR2: SGDLS and YYNGEE. The DNA for the CDR3 is TGTGCCAGCAGCCCCGGCGGGGACGGGGAGCTGTTTTTT. Translating gives CASSPGGDGELFF.

This chain uses TRBV11-2 with TRBJ2-5; D is perhaps TRBD1 or TRBD2 (6 bases each). In germline, CDR1 is SGHAT, CDR2 FQNNGV. The CDR3 is 13 amino acids. Trimming stripped 8 bases from V and 6 bases from J, with 16 bases between. The CDR3 DNA reads as TGTGCCAGCGGGCCGGGGGCAGGGCAGACCCAGTACTTC. This gives the protein CASGPGAGQTQYF.

This clone appeared once. CDR3: CASSPQGGSGELFF. As DNA, the CDR3 is TGTGCCAGCAGCCCCCAGGGGGGTTCCGGGGAGCTGTTTTTT. The V and J genes are TRBV7-3 and TRBJ2-2; tentatively, D is TRBD1 (7 bases). Germline lookup yields CDR1 SGHTA and CDR2 FQGTGA. The CDR3 contains 14 residues. Deletions cut 5 bases from V and 6 bases from J, with 13 bases between.

CDR3 residues: CASSLSDSGNTIYF. In DNA form, the CDR3 reads TGTGCCAGCAGCTTAAGTGACTCTGGAAACACCATATATTTT. V and J are TRBV7-9 and TRBJ1-3; D not certain. V was shortened by 2 bases and J by 0 bases, with 5 bases between the two germline ends. The germline CDR1 and CDR2 sequences are SEHNR and FQNEAQ (reference sequence). This CDR3 contains 14 residues. Full variable domain (outside the CDR3, taken from reference TRBV7-9 and TRBJ1-3): DTGVSQNPRHKITKRGQNVTFRCDPISEHNRLYWYRQTLGQGPEFLTYFQNEAQLEKSRLLSDRFSAERPKGSFSTLEIQRTEQGDSAMYLCASSLSDSGNTIYFGEGSWLTVV.

This clone was seen more than once but under ten times. This could be a read error, since a much larger clone is one nucleotide away. The same CDR3 is also encoded by other DNA sequences in this sample. The chain couples TRBV11-2 to TRBJ2-7; D gene ambiguous. The length of the CDR3 is 11 residues. Germline V gives CDR1 SGHAT, CDR2 FQNNGV. Trimming stripped 4 bases from V and 2 bases from J, with 3 bases between. CDR3 bases: TGTGCCAGCAGCTCAGCCTACGAGCAGTACTTC. Translation gives CASSSAYEQYF.

Note on this clone: A far larger clone is one nucleotide away, so this likely arose from a read error. Other DNA sequences in the sample encode the same CDR3. V gene TRBV29-1 combines with J gene TRBJ1-4; D gene ambiguous. Germline lookup yields CDR1 SQVTM and CDR2 ANQGSEA. The CDR3 consists of 12 residues. The CDR3 bases are TGCAGCGCTGGAGAATCGGATGAAAAGCTGTTTTTT. Protein: CSAGESDEKLFF.

The chain joins TRBV7-2 to TRBJ1-1; a possible D gene is TRBD1 (6 bases). Germline V CDR1 and CDR2: SGHTA, FQGNSA. V shed 4 bases and J shed 4 bases, with 13 bases lying between them. This CDR3 spans 14 amino acids. CDR3 in DNA: TGTGCCAGCAGCTCTTGGGAGGGGGTCACTGAAGCTTTCTTT. Protein product: CASSSWEGVTEAFF.

This clone was recorded many times. The rearrangement joins TRBV6-4 to TRBJ2-3; possibly TRBD1 for D (5 bases). V was pared by 3 bases and J by 4 bases, with 11 bases between. CDR3 length: 14 residues. Germline CDR1 and CDR2: MRHNA and SNTAGT. CDR3: CASSDNGAADTQYF. The CDR3 DNA follows: TGTGCCAGCAGTGATAATGGGGCCGCAGATACGCAGTATTTT.

This clone was seen only a few times. The rearrangement joins TRBV18 to TRBJ2-3; tentative D call: TRBD2 (6 bases). The CDR3 is 15 amino acids. Trimming cost V 2 bases and J 2 bases, with 11 bases left between them. Germline V gene sequence: CDR1 KGHSH, CDR2 LQKENI. The CDR3 region has the DNA TGTGCCAGCTCACCATTGGGCGGGACCACAGATACGCAGTATTTT. This translates into CASSPLGGTTDTQYF.

The chain uses TRBV25-1 and TRBJ2-3, with a weak D call TRBD2 (6 bases). This CDR3 comprises 15 residues. Germline V CDR1 and CDR2: MGHDK, SYGVNS. Trimming left V 5 bases short and J 7 bases short, with 19 bases between. CDR3 sequence reads: CASSPPTEGKNTQYF. The CDR3 bases are TGTGCCAGCAGTCCACCCACGGAGGGGAAAAATACGCAGTATTTT.